The clone carrying this TCR beta chain was counted between two and nine times. The antigen remains undetermined. This sample is drawn from a study of post-analysis software for immune sequencing data. Overall study findings and caveats: Normalized Chao1 diversity was significantly lower in multiple sclerosis patients than in controls. F measure showed strong co-clustering of same-batch samples. Patients carried a handful of TRBV segments more frequently than controls did, and TRBV5-6, TRBV5-1 and TRBV20-1 were among them.

Sequencing libraries made from TCR beta cDNA carried unique molecular identifiers. About 460,000 cDNA molecules were obtained from around 1 to 10 million T cells. TCRdb re-derived calls from the PCR reads in MiXCR, one entry per CDR3 protein. The repertoire holds about 820,000 distinct CDR3 sequences, with around 50% as singletons. Deletions cut 4 bases from V and 4 bases from J, with 19 bases between. The CDR3 totals 16 residues. Germline V gene data show CDR1 as LNHNV and CDR2 as YYDKDF (reference sequence). The chain is built from TRBV15 and TRBJ2-5, with D perhaps TRBD2 (6 bases). The specimen sequenced was blood. The source is a girl under 18 with multiple sclerosis. The CDR3 protein is CATSKRGMSQVETQYF. CDR3 nucleotides: TGTGCCACCAGCAAACGGGGGATGTCCCAGGTAGAGACCCAGTACTTC.